Shown below are 17 T cell receptor beta chains from a single sample sequenced in a study of blood T cells in healthy people across ages. Together with a sample-barcoded 5' primer, a J-beta primer mix was included in a second PCR lasting about 7 to 12 cycles. TCRdb re-called the 5' RACE reads through MiXCR, storing one row per CDR3 protein. Of more than 800,000 distinct CDR3 sequences in the sample, around 28% were seen once. The sample taken for sequencing was blood. These receptors came from a woman over 75 in good health.

This clonotype showed up just a few times. CDR3 nucleotides: TGTGCCAGCAGTGACTTGGGGGAGCAGTACTTC. Encoded protein: CASSDLGEQYF. This chain links TRBV6-2 or TRBV6-3 with TRBJ2-7; D not certain. The V and J ends lost 5 bases and 7 bases respectively, with 9 bases between them. Germline assignment: CDR1 MNHEY and CDR2 SVGEGT. There are 11 residues in the CDR3.

This clonotype was detected only a few times. The genes are TRBV6-2 or TRBV6-3 and TRBJ2-1; tentatively, D is TRBD1 (7 bases). The V end was cut by 2 bases, the J end by 2 bases, with 13 bases between. The CDR3 totals 16 residues. Germline V lookup: CDR1 MNHEY, CDR2 SVGEGT. CDR3 region: CASSYAGQSPYNEQFF. Written as DNA, the CDR3 is TGTGCCAGCAGTTACGCGGGACAGTCCCCCTACAATGAGCAGTTCTTC.

J is TRBJ2-5 and V is TRBV2, with TRBD1 matching 9 bases. The CDR3 contains 15 residues. From germline, CDR1 is SNHLY and CDR2 FYNNEI. V lost 5 bases, J lost 5 bases, and 9 bases stayed unmatched. The CDR3 DNA is TGTGCCAGCAGTCGTACGGGACAGGGAGTTGAGACCCAGTACTTC. It translates to CASSRTGQGVETQYF.

At least ten counts were recorded for this clonotype. The chain carries TRBV6-2 or TRBV6-3 and TRBJ2-5; D is undetermined. V lost 5 bases and J 0 bases, leaving 10 bases between the germline ends. Germline lookup yields CDR1 MNHEY and CDR2 SVGEGT. This CDR3 is 14 amino acids long. The CDR3 reads CASSRRSYQETQYF. In DNA form, the CDR3 reads TGTGCCAGCAGTCGACGATCGTACCAAGAGACCCAGTACTTC.

This clonotype was recorded many times. The J gene is TRBJ2-4, the V gene TRBV20-1; D is possibly TRBD2 (6 bases). V was cut by 4 bases and J by 3 bases, with 13 bases left in between. Germline V CDR1 and CDR2: DFQATT, SNEGSKA (reference sequence). The CDR3 length is 14 residues. The CDR3 loop reads CSATSGWSKNIQYF. The CDR3 DNA reads TGCAGTGCTACGAGCGGGTGGAGCAAAAACATTCAGTACTTC.

About this clonotype: It may be a read error: a sequence one base away is much more abundant. The J gene is TRBJ1-2, the V gene TRBV5-1; 7 positions match TRBD1. V dropped 4 bases and J dropped 6; count of bases not matched to a gene: 9. The CDR3 consists of 14 residues. The germline V gene encodes CDR1 SGHRS and CDR2 YFSETQ. CDR3 residues: CASSAGQDTHGYTF. As DNA, the CDR3 is TGCGCCAGCAGCGCCGGACAGGACACTCATGGCTACACCTTC.

This clonotype has only one observation. CDR3 amino acids: CSAGDYNEQFF. The CDR3 region has the DNA TGCAGTGCGGGGGACTACAATGAGCAGTTCTTC. This chain connects TRBV20-1 to TRBJ2-1; either TRBD1 or TRBD2 may fit D (5 bases each). The ends were cut back, 6 bases at V and 3 bases at J, with 6 bases in the middle. The CDR3 is made up of 11 amino acids. The germline gives CDR1 DFQATT, CDR2 SNEGSKA (reference sequence).

This clonotype was seen ten or more times. This chain uses TRBV2 with TRBJ2-7; D is ambiguous. V gave up 7 bases and J gave up 3 bases, with 13 bases separating them. CDR1 SNHLY and CDR2 FYNNEI come from the germline V gene. This CDR3 contains 13 residues. The CDR3 region has the DNA TGTGCCAGCAAGCAGGCCCTCAGCTACGAGCAGTACTTC. It yields the protein CASKQALSYEQYF.

This clonotype has more than one count but fewer than ten. The chain employs TRBV10-3 and TRBJ2-5, with D unclear. CDR3 length: 12 residues. The V gene lost 4 bases and the J gene lost 5 bases, with 8 bases spanning the gap. Germline CDR1 is ENHRY and CDR2 is SYGVKD. The CDR3 loop reads CAISAHTETQYF. The CDR3 region has the DNA TGTGCCATCAGTGCGCACACGGAGACCCAGTACTTC.

This clonotype was counted between two and nine times. This sequence joins TRBV7-2 and TRBJ1-1, with 9 bases matching TRBD1. The V and J ends lost 5 bases and 5 bases, in that order; junction bases with no gene match: 9. Germline CDR1 and CDR2: SGHTA and FQGNSA. The CDR3 has 15 amino acids. This CDR3 is CASSPQSDRGTEAFF. The CDR3 region has the DNA TGTGCCAGCAGCCCCCAATCGGACAGGGGAACTGAAGCTTTCTTT.

This clonotype was counted many times. This rearrangement joins TRBV7-2 to TRBJ2-4; D is uncertain. The germline V gene encodes CDR1 SGHTA and CDR2 FQGNSA. V dropped 1 base and J dropped 6 bases, with 10 bases sitting between them. CDR3 length: 14 residues. This CDR3 is CASSLGVLVNIQYF. CDR3 nucleotide sequence: TGTGCCAGCAGCTTAGGAGTATTGGTAAACATTCAGTACTTC.

This clonotype occurred a few times. The CDR3 DNA sequence: TGTGCCAGCACCCCAACAGGGGGAGGGAGTCAAGCTTTCTTT. It translates to CASTPTGGGSQAFF. The chain combines TRBV6-6 with TRBJ1-1; 8 nucleotides line up with TRBD1. The ends lost 7 bases at V and 9 bases at J; junction bases unmatched: 13. There are 14 residues in the CDR3. In germline, CDR1 is MNHNY, CDR2 SVGAGI (reference sequence).

On this clonotype itself: A much larger clone sits a single nucleotide away, making a read error possible. The J gene is TRBJ2-7, the V gene TRBV20-1, with D unclear. CDR1 and CDR2 from the germline V gene are DFQATT and SNEGSKA (reference sequence). This CDR3 comprises 14 residues. CDR3 DNA sequence: TGCAGTGCGAGAGGTCTCGGAACAACCTACGAGCAGTACTTC. This codes for CSARGLGTTYEQYF.

This clonotype appeared once. The rearrangement joins TRBV12-3 or TRBV12-4 to TRBJ1-5, with D maybe TRBD1 (5 bases). The V gene lost 4 bases and the J gene lost 15 bases, with 16 bases spanning the gap. This CDR3 comprises 12 residues. The CDR3 DNA reads as TGTGCCAGCAGTTCTGGGACCCTTTCTCCGCATTTT. It yields the protein CASSSGTLSPHF.

This clonotype was counted many times. The CDR3 sequence: CSVEEVHIGIQYF. The CDR3 DNA reads as TGCAGCGTTGAAGAAGTTCACATAGGCATTCAGTACTTC. J is TRBJ2-4 and V is TRBV29-1; D is unresolved. The CDR3 has 13 amino acids. Germline lookup yields CDR1 SQVTM and CDR2 ANQGSEA. The V end was cut by 0 bases, the J end by 9 bases, with 12 bases between.

Ten or more counts support this clonotype. The CDR3 DNA is TGCAGTGCTAGCGGCCAGGGTACTAACTATGGCTACACCTTC. Translation: CSASGQGTNYGYTF. This chain links TRBV20-1 with TRBJ1-2, with a weak D call TRBD1 (5 bases). There are 14 residues in the CDR3. Deletions cut 3 bases from V and 0 bases from J, with 11 bases between. Germline V gene data show CDR1 as DFQATT and CDR2 as SNEGSKA (reference sequence).

This clonotype was observed a few times. V usage is TRBV4-1 and J usage is TRBJ1-2; weak D call: TRBD1 (6 bases). CDR1 is MGHRA and CDR2 is YSYEKL in the germline V gene. The CDR3 is made up of 19 amino acids. The V gene lost 0 bases and the J gene lost 6 bases, with 26 bases spanning the gap. The chain's CDR3 is CASSQDMGAVVAQLNGYTF. The CDR3 DNA sequence: TGCGCCAGCAGCCAAGATATGGGGGCAGTTGTGGCCCAACTCAATGGCTACACCTTC.